Included here is one T cell receptor (beta chain) sequence, with context. No cognate antigen has been identified for it. Nothing much larger sits one base from this clone, and base qualities are not available. Counted from cysteine to phenylalanine, this CDR3 has 12 amino acids. Of all the DNA, just the CDR3 is kept, 36 bases in frame from base 1. The germline V gene supplies CDR1 SNHLY and CDR2 FYNNEI. Compared with germline, V lacks 6 bases and J lacks 7 bases; bases without a gene match: 5. The cohort was made up of around 720 healthy bone marrow donors. Cohort members were all nominally healthy when sampled, although unrecorded immune exposures were likely present. The donor tested CMV seronegative and was one of the 352 seronegative cohort members. A peripheral blood sample was collected from each donor, and TCR beta sequencing was performed on peripheral blood mononuclear cells. The Qiagen DNeasy Blood Extraction Kit was used to extract genomic DNA from the blood cell samples.

The source of the sample is a study of cytomegalovirus exposure and HLA in healthy donors (dated 2017 in TCRdb). Some background on the complete study: An earlier analysis of 550 to 700 of the donors reported about 250 Gb of sequence data and 117 million unique TCR beta sequences from 190 million or so T cells. Approximately 330 gigabases of sequencing data and 70 million to 95 million unique TCR sequences made up an early release that covered 640 HLA-typed donors. Of the roughly 390 genotyped donors, 65% to 90% were placed in the genetic ancestry cluster associated with self-reported Caucasian donors. The aim of the study was to test whether cataloging public T cell receptors could identify signatures of past pathogen exposure. The study used immunosequencing to profile the T cell repertoires of more than 650 subjects and linked those repertoires to cytomegalovirus serostatus. Along with the approximately 650-subject first cohort, a separate validation cohort of more than 90 different subjects was used. The study combined high-throughput TCR immunosequencing, statistical association of individual TCRs with disease status, and machine learning to predict cytomegalovirus infection status. In a later analysis, previously published TCR beta repertoires from fewer than 750 donors were re-analyzed and high-resolution HLA genotyping was added so that TCR occurrence patterns could be studied. Rather than using new phenotypic data, the later analysis identified candidate immune exposures from TCR beta sequences and from how often those sequences occurred across donors. An earlier analysis of 587 of the donors used high-throughput TCR beta sequencing to judge whether each TCR beta V gene segment behaved as functional or pseudogenic. Donor age, sex, ethnicity and CMV serostatus were compiled alongside the repertoire data. Genome-wide SNP genotypes for about 60% of the roughly 670 donors were used in a later genetic analysis, which treated that subset as a discovery cohort. All discovery cohort repertoires had been generated using a single sequencing platform. Class I and class II HLA loci were covered by the typing at four-digit resolution. The number of donors typed differed by locus, with 629-630 for A, B, C, DRB1 and DQB1, roughly 550 for DQA1, approximately 570 for DPA1, and under 490 for DPB1. Because of strong linkage in the cohort, 5 or 6 DR-DQ haplotypes were treated as single units for association and clustering. Among about 400 genotyped donors of the cohort, an average of around 250,000 unique TCR beta nucleotide sequences was sequenced per donor, of which about 18% were non-productive.

Study-wide findings and limitations: According to a later genetic analysis, donors in an Asian-associated ancestry cluster had fewer N-insertions in productive TCRs than the approximately 700-donor mean. A further reported finding was that TCR beta sequences accurately predicted the HLA-A and HLA-B alleles for most subjects in the first cohort. The classifier was reported to diagnose cytomegalovirus status with high specificity and sensitivity in both the original cohort and the validation cohort. A cluster of highly shared sequence variants was judged likely to represent a technical artifact of the sequencing pipeline. The cohort was sequenced for TCR beta chains only, and without alpha or paired-chain data the features that could be detected were limited. In a later analysis, most CMV-associated TCR beta chains were found to appear HLA-restricted, with HLA associations seemingly driven largely by CMV exposure. At a false discovery rate of 0.05, a later analysis linked approximately 18,000 TCR beta sequences to specific HLA alleles. Immune exposure information for the cohort was limited to CMV serostatus. A later genetic analysis associated a missense DCLRE1C variant with V-gene and J-gene trimming of TCR beta chains, and an independent cohort replicated the association. Broadly in line with IMGT annotations, most TCR beta V segments showed up in productive rearrangements about 87% or about 30% of the time in an earlier analysis of approximately 600 of the donors. When HLA alleles, especially DR and DQ, strongly co-occurred, TCR associations were difficult to assign to individual alleles. A few of the identified cytomegalovirus-associated TCR beta chains were confirmed in vitro to be specific for cytomegalovirus antigens. It was suggested by the authors that the approach could potentially be generalized to other disease states and immunological phenotypes. In a later analysis, HLA-associated TCR beta chains showed more clonal expansion and lower generation probabilities than non-associated chains that were equally common. In a later analysis, TCR association rates were found to vary across HLA loci, with the most associated TCRs seen for DRB1 alleles and the fewest for HLA-C alleles. Linkage disequilibrium might explain the correlated functional status among segregating V segments, but an unknown experimental factor could not be excluded. The study listed 164 TCR beta chains as associated with cytomegalovirus. The earlier analysis of 587 of the donors excluded roughly 16 rarely observed V segments, including chromosome 9 orphons, because counts were too low. Across donors, most TCR sequences were observed very rarely, whereas some public TCRs were present in many individuals. HLA typing was unavailable for some donors at each locus, so association tests used only the typed subset. The presence/absence analyses assumed that sequencing depth was roughly uniform across donors, and that assumption may not be true. Some IMGT-functional V segments, including TRBV6-2 and TRBV6-3, could not be distinguished by the 87-base-pair reads and were therefore excluded. A later analysis reported that several top co-occurrence clusters appeared linked to parvovirus B19, influenza, CMV and Epstein-Barr virus.

The library was generated by the immunoSEQ multiplex PCR assay. The multiplex PCR relied on a mix of 60 forward primers for TCR Vbeta segments and 13 reverse primers for TCR Jbeta segments. The CDR3 region of rearranged TCR beta genes was amplified from genomic DNA by a multiplex PCR assay. Amplified TCR beta libraries were sequenced as 87-base-pair reads on the Illumina HiSeq System. The authors' analysis ran thus. A later analysis tallied roughly 78 million unique TCR beta chains across the 666 repertoires, and around 10 million of those chains were shared by two or more donors. A nearest-neighbor algorithm error-corrected the raw reads and collapsed the reads into unique sequences, merging closely related sequences to remove PCR and sequencing errors. CDR3 sequences were aligned to IMGT reference sequences to assign V, D and J gene segments. For a sequence to be retained, a match of at least six nucleotides to both a V gene segment and a J gene segment was required. Rearrangements were classified as productive when the CDR3 lacked stop codons and remained in frame with V and J, and all other rearrangements were classified as non-productive. CDR3 was defined by IMGT convention, running from the second conserved V-encoded cysteine to the conserved J-encoded phenylalanine. In an earlier analysis of just under 600 of the donors, sequences lacking an unambiguous match to a single V gene segment were excluded. An earlier analysis of some 610 of the donors called V segments functional above 56.7% productive rearrangements and segregating when the between-donor standard deviation exceeded 5%. A statistical classification framework was developed to diagnose cytomegalovirus status using the catalog of TCR beta chain sequences. A later analysis assigned V and J genes by comparing TCR nucleotide sequences with IMGT/GENE-DB human TR gene sequences. Using the TCRdist pipeline, a later analysis assigned CDR3 sequences along with most-parsimonious VDJ recombination scenarios. In a later analysis, every TCR beta chain was defined by the combination of its CDR3 amino acid sequence and its V-gene family, and reads without a unique V-gene family were dropped. In a later analysis, fewer than 650 highly shared, low-generation-probability nucleotide sequences were removed to address suspected cross-contamination and a sequencing artifact. A later analysis calculated a clonal expansion index for each public chain from normalized within-repertoire ranks of inferred template counts. In a later analysis, generation probabilities were computed using a VDJ recombination model fitted to out-of-frame rearrangements, and the results were checked against IGoR. In a later analysis, TCR-TCR, TCR-HLA and TCR-CMV co-occurrence was scored with hypergeometric tests, and a repertoire-size bias correction was applied to TCR pairs. In a later analysis, false discovery rates were estimated by permuting HLA or CMV assignments 20 times. A later analysis grouped co-occurring TCRs with DBSCAN, adding TCRdist sequence similarity when clustering within HLA-allele-positive subsets. Repertoires with fewer than 30,000 or more than 120,000 public chains, plus five repertoires with anomalous nucleotide sharing, were excluded from co-occurrence clustering. Sourced from immuneACCESS, this table was stored by TCRdb with only in-frame sequences that have V and J called. A share of the clones is absent; for the studies checked, an unresolved V gene accounts for under half, and the remainder has no known explanation. D and trimming come from the DNA, and the V and J calls and clone size come from that table. For this sample the table gives some 180,000 clones, of which about four fifths were detected only once. The ten top clones hold approximately 2.6% of the sample.

This clonotype was sampled from a female donor in good health and CMV-seronegative. The sequencing input was PBMCs. Recombination connected TRBV2 to TRBJ1-1, and 7 junctional nucleotides match TRBD1. The sequenced DNA is TGTGCCAGCAGGGTGACAGGGTTTGAAGCTTTCTTT. Translation gives CASRVTGFEAFF.